The entry below describes one T cell receptor beta chain. Its target is not known. The J segment lost 2 bases and the V segment lost 8 bases, leaving 7 bases of the junction unmatched. Germline loops: CDR1 MNHNS, CDR2 SASEGT. This CDR3 has 14 residues. The source of the sample is a study of T cell clonotyping in hematopoietic cell transplantation. Study-wide findings and caveats: Without cell sorting, CD4 versus CD8 contributions remain unresolved. Recipient TCR diversity dropped after transplant; expanded clonotypes rose from day 30 to 180.

The data were produced by immunoSEQ multiplex PCR, yet TCRdb's version contains in-frame clones alone and is incomplete. The table includes about 7,000 clones, approximately 87% detected once. V usage is TRBV6-1 and J usage is TRBJ2-7, with 9 bases that match TRBD2. This clonotype was obtained from a male patient aged 45-60 years who had an allogeneic stem cell transplant from a related donor, so the T cells may come from the graft donor. Some clones in this sample may be carry-over from other donors' samples. Sequencing used PBMCs, obtained 100 days after allogeneic stem cell transplant. CDR3 nucleotide sequence: TGTGCCAGCCGGACGACTAGCGGAACCTACGAGCAGTACTTC. It encodes CASRTTSGTYEQYF.